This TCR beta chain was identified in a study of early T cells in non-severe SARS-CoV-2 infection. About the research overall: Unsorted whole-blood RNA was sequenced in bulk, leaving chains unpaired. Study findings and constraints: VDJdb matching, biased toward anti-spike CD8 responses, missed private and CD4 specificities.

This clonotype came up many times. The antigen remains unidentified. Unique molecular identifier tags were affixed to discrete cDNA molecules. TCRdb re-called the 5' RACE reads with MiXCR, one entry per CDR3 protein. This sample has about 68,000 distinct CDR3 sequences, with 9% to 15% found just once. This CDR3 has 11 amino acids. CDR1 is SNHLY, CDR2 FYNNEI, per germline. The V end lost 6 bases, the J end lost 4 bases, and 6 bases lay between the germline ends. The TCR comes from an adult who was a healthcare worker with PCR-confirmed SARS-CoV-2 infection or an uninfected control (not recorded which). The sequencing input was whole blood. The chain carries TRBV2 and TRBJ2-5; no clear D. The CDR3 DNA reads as TGTGCCAGCAGGGCCACAGAGACCCAGTACTTC. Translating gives CASRATETQYF.